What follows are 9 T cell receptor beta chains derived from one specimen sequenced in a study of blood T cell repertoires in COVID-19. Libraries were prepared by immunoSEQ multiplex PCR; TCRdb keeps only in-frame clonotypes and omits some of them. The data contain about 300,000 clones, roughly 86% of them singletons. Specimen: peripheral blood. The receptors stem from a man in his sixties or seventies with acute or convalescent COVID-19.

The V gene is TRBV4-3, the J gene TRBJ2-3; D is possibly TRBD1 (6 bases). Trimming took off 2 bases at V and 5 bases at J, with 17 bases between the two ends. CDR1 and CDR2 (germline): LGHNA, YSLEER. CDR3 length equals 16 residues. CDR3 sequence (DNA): TGCGCCAGCAGCCAAACCCCGGGTCAGGGGTTAGATACGCAGTATTTT. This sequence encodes CASSQTPGQGLDTQYF.

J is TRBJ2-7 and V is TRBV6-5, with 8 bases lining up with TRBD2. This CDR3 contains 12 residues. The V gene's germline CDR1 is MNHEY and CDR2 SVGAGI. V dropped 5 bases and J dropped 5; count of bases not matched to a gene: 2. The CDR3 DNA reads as TGTGCCAGCAGTCTAGCGGGTGACGAGCAGTACTTC. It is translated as CASSLAGDEQYF.

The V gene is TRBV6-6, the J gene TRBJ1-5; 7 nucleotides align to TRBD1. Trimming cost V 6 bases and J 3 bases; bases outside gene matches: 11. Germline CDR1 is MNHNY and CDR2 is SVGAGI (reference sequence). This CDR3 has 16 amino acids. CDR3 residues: CASSPHDRAVNQPQHF. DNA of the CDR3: TGTGCCAGCAGCCCCCACGACAGGGCTGTCAATCAGCCCCAGCATTTT.

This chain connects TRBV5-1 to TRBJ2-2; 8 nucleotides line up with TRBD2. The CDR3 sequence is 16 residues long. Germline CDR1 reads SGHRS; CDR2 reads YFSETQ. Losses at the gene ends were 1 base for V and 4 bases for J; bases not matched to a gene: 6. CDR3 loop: CASSLLAGGSTGELFF. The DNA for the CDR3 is TGCGCCAGCAGCTTGTTGGCGGGAGGCTCCACCGGGGAGCTGTTTTTT.

CDR3 sequence: CASTRRTGVNTEAFF. The CDR3 DNA reads TGTGCCAGCACAAGGCGAACAGGGGTGAACACTGAAGCTTTCTTT. V gene TRBV25-1 combines with J gene TRBJ1-1; 7 nucleotides align to TRBD1. The germline V gene encodes CDR1 MGHDK and CDR2 SYGVNS. V dropped 7 bases and J dropped 0; count of bases not matched to a gene: 8. This CDR3 region has 15 residues.

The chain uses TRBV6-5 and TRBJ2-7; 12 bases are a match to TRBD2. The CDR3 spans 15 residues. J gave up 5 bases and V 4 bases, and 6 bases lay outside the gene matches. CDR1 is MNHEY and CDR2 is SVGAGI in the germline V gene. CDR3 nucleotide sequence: TGTGCCAGCAGTTCTCCGACTAGCGGGAGTAACGAGCAGTACTTC. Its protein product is CASSSPTSGSNEQYF.

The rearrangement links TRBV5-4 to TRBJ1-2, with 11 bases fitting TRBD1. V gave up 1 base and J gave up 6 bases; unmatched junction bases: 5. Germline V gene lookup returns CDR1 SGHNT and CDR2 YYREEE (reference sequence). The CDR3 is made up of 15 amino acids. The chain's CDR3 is CASSLSGTGGDGYTF. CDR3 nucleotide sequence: TGTGCCAGCAGCTTGTCTGGGACAGGGGGTGATGGCTACACCTTC.

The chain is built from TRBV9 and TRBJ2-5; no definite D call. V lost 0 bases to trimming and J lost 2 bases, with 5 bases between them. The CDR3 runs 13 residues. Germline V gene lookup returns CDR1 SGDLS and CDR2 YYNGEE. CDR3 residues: CASSVAQQETQYF. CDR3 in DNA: TGTGCCAGCAGCGTAGCACAACAAGAGACCCAGTACTTC.

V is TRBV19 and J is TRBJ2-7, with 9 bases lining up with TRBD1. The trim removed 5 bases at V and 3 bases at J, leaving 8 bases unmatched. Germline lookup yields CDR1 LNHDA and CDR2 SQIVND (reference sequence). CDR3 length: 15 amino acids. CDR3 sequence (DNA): TGTGCCAGTAGTCCCCTACAGGGGGCTATCTACGAGCAGTACTTC. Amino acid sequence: CASSPLQGAIYEQYF.